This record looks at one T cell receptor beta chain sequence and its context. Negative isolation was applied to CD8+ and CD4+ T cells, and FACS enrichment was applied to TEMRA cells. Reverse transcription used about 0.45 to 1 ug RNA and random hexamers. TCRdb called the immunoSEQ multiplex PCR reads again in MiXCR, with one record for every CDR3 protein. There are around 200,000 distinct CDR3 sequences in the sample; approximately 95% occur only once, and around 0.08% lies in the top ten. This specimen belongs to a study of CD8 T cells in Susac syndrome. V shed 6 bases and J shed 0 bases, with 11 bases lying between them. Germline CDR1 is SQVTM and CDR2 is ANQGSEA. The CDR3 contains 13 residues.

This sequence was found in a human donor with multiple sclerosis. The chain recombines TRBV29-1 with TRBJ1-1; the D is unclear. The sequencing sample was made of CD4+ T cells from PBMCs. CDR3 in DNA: TGCAGCGTCTACGTTCAGATGAACACTGAAGCTTTCTTT. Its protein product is CSVYVQMNTEAFF.